This T cell receptor (beta chain) was retrieved from a study of control samples from healthy donors and cancer patients. Germline V CDR1 and CDR2: MNHEY, SMNVEV (reference sequence). CDR3 length equals 14 residues. V lost 8 bases and J 1 base, leaving 13 bases between the germline ends. Data came from immunoSEQ multiplex PCR; TCRdb stores just in-frame clones and leaves some out. The table has tens of thousands of clones, about 90% seen once. The material sequenced was blood. The TCR originated in a woman aged 45-65 years in good health. The chain has TRBV27 and TRBJ2-3; D assignment may be TRBD1 or TRBD2 (6 bases each). The CDR3 DNA reads TGTGCCAGCTGGGGGGCAGGGGGCACAGATACGCAGTATTTT. Protein product: CASWGAGGTDTQYF.